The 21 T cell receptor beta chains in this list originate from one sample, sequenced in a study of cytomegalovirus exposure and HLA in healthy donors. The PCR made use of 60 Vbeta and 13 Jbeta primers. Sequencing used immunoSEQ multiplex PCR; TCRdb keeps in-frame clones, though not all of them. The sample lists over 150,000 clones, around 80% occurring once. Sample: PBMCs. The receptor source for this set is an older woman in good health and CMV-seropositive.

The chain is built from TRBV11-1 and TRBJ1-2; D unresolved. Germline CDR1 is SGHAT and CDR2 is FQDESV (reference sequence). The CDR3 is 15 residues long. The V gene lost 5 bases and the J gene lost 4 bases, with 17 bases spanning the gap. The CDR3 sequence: CASSPEPGSVYGYTF. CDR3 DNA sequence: TGTGCCAGCAGCCCGGAGCCCGGGTCCGTCTATGGCTACACCTTC. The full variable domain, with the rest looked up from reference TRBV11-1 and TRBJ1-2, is EAEVAQSPRYKITEKSQAVAFWCDPISGHATLYWYRQILGQGPELLVQFQDESVVDDSQLPKDRFSAERLKGVDSTLKIQPAELGDSAMYLCASSPEPGSVYGYTFGSGTRLTVV.

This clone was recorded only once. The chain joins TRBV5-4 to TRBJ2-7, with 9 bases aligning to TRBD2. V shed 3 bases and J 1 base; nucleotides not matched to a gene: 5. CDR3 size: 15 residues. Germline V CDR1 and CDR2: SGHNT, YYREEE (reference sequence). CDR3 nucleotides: TGTGCCAGCAGCTCCTCTAGCGGGGCTTCCTACGAGCAGTACTTC. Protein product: CASSSSSGASYEQYF.

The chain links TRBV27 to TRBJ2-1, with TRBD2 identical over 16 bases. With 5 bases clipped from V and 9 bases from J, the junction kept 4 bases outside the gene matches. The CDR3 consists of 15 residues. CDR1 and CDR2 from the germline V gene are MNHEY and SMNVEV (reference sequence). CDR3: CASSPGTSGRAEQFF. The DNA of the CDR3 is TGTGCCAGCAGTCCTGGGACTAGCGGGAGGGCTGAGCAGTTCTTC.

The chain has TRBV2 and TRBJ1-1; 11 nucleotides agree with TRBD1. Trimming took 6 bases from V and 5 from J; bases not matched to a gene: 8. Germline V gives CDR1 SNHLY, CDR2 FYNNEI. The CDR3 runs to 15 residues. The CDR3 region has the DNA TGTGCCAGCAGGGAAATAGGGACAGGGGGGACTGAAGCTTTCTTT. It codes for CASREIGTGGTEAFF.

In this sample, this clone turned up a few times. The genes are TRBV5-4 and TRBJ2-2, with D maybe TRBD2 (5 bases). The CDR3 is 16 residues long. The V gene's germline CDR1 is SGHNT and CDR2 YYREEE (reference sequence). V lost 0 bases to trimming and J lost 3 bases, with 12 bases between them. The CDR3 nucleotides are TGTGCCAGCAGCTTGGCTCGGGGAATGGACACCGGGGAGCTGTTTTTT. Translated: CASSLARGMDTGELFF.

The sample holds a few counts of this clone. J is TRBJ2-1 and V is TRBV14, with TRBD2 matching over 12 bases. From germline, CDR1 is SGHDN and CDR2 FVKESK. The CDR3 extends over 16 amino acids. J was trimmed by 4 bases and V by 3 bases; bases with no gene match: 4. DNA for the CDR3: TGTGCCAGCAGCCAGGCGGGACTAGCGGGTTACAATGAGCAGTTCTTC. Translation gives CASSQAGLAGYNEQFF.

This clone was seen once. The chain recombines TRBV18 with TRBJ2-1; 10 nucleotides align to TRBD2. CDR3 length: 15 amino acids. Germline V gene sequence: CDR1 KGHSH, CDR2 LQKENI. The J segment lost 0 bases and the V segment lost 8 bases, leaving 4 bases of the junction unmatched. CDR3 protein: CASGGLASSYNEQFF. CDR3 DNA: TGTGCCAGCGGGGGACTAGCGAGCTCCTACAATGAGCAGTTCTTC.

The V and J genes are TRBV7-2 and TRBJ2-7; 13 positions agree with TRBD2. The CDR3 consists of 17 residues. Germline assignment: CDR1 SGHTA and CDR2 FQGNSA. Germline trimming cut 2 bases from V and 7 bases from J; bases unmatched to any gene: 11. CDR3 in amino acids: CASSLSALGLAGIEQYF. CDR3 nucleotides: TGTGCCAGCAGCTTATCGGCCCTGGGACTAGCGGGAATTGAGCAGTACTTC.

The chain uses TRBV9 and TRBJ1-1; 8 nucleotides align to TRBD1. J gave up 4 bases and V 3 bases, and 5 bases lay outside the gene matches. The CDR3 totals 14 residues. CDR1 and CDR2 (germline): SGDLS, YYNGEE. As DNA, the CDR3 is TGTGCCAGCAGCGGCTTGACAGGGGTCACTGAAGCTTTCTTT. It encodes CASSGLTGVTEAFF.

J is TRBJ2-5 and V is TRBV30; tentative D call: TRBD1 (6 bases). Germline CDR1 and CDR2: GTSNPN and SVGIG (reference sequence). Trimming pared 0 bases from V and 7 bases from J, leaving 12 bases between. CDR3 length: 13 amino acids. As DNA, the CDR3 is TGTGCCTGGAGTGTCGCAGGGGTAGGGACCCAGTACTTC. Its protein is CAWSVAGVGTQYF.

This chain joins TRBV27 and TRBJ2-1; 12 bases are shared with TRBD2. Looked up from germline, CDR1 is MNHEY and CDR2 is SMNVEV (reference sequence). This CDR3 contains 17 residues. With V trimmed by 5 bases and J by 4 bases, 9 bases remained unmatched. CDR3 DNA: TGTGCCAGCAGTCCTGTTCATCTAGCGGGAGGGTACAATGAGCAGTTCTTC. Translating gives CASSPVHLAGGYNEQFF.

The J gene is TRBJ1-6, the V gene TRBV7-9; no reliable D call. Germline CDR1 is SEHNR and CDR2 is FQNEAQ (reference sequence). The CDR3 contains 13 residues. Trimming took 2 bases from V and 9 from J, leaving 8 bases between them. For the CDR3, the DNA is TGTGCCAGCAGCTTAAACGAGGGTTCACCCCTCCACTTT. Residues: CASSLNEGSPLHF.

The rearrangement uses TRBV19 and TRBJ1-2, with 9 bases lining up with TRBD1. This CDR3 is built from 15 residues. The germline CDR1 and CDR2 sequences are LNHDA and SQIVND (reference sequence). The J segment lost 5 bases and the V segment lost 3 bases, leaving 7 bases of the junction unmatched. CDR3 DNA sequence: TGTGCCAGTAGTATTCGCGGGACAGGGACATATGGCTACACCTTC. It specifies CASSIRGTGTYGYTF.

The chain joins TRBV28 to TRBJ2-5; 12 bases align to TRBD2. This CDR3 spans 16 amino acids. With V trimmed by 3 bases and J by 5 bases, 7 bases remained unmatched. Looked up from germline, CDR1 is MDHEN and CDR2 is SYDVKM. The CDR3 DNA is TGTGCCAGCAGTTTGGTGACTAGCGGGGGACGGGAGACCCAGTACTTC. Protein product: CASSLVTSGGRETQYF.

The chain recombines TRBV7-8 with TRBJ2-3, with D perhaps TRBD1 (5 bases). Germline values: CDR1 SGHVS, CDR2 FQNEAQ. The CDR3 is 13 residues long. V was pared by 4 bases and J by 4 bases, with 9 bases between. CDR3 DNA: TGTGCCAGCAGCTCCAAGACAGCAGATACGCAGTATTTT. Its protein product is CASSSKTADTQYF.

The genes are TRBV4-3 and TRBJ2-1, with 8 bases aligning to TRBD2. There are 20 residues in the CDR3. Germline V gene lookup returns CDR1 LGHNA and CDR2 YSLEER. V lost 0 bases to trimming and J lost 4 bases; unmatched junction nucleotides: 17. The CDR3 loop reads CASSQDNGGITSGIYNEQFF. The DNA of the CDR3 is TGCGCCAGCAGCCAAGATAATGGTGGGATTACTAGCGGTATTTACAATGAGCAGTTCTTC.

The chain's CDR3 is CASSAGVSNEQFF. The CDR3 nucleotides are TGTGCCAGCAGCGCGGGGGTATCCAATGAGCAGTTCTTC. This chain connects TRBV7-3 to TRBJ2-1; 7 bases line up with TRBD2. From germline, CDR1 is SGHTA and CDR2 FQGTGA. This CDR3 comprises 13 residues. Trimming at V came to 5 bases and at J to 6 bases, leaving 4 bases not matched to a gene.

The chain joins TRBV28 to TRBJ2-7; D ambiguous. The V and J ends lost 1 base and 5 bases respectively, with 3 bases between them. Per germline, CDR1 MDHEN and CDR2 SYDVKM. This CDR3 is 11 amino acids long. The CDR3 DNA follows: TGTGCCAGCAGTTTATCAAACGAGCAGTACTTC. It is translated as CASSLSNEQYF.

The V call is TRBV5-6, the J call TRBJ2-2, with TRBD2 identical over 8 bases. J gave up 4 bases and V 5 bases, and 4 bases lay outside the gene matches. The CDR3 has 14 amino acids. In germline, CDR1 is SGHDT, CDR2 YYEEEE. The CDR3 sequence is CASRLAVGTGELFF. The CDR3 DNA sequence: TGTGCCAGCAGACTAGCGGTTGGCACCGGGGAGCTGTTTTTT.

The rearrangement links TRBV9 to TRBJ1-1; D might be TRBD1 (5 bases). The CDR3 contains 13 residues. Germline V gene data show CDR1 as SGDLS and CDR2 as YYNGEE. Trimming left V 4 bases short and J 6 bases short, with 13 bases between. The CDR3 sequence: CASSPRGMSEAFF. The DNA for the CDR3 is TGTGCCAGCAGCCCCCGGGGGATGTCTGAAGCTTTCTTT.

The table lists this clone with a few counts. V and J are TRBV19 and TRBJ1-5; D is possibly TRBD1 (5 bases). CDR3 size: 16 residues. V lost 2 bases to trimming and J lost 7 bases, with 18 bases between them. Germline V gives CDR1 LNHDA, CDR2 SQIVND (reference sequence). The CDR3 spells CASSIIGSGNFQPQHF. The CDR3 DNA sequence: TGTGCCAGTAGTATAATAGGTTCAGGGAACTTCCAGCCCCAGCATTTT.